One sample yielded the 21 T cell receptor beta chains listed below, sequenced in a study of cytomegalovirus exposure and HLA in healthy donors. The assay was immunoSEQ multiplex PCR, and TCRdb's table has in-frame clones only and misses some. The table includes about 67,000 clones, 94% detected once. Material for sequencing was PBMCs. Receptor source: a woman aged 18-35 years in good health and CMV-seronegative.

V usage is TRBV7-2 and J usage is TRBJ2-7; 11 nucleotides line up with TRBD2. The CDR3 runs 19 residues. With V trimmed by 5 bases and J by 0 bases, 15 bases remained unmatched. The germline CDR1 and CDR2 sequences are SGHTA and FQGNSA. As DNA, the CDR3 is TGTGCCAGCAGCGCCTCCCTAACAACTAGCGGGGGCTACTCCTACGAGCAGTACTTC. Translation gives CASSASLTTSGGYSYEQYF.

CDR3 region: CASSSLGGGEKLFF. The CDR3, as DNA: TGTGCCAGCAGTTCCCTGGGGGGAGGAGAAAAACTGTTTTTT. The rearrangement joins TRBV6-6 to TRBJ1-4; D might be TRBD1 (5 bases). Germline V gives CDR1 MNHNY, CDR2 SVGAGI (reference sequence). The CDR3 consists of 14 residues. V was clipped by 4 bases and J by 8 bases, with 14 bases between them.

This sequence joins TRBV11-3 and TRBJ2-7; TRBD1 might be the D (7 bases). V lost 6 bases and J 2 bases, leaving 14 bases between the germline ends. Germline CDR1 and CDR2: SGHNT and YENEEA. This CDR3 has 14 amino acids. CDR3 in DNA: TGTGCCAGCAGTCGCGCAGGGGGGACCTACGAGCAGTACTTC. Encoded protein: CASSRAGGTYEQYF.

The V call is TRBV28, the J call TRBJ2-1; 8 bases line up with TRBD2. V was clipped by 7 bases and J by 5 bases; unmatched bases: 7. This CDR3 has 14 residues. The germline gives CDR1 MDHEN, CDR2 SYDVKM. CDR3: CASTAPGLDNEQFF. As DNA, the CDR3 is TGTGCCAGCACTGCCCCGGGACTAGACAATGAGCAGTTCTTC.

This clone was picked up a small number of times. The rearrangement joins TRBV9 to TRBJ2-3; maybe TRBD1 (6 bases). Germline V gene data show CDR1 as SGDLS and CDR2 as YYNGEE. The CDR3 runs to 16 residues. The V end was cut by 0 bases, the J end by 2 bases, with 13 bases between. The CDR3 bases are TGTGCCAGCAGCGTAGATTCAGGGGTCGTCACAGATACGCAGTATTTT. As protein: CASSVDSGVVTDTQYF.

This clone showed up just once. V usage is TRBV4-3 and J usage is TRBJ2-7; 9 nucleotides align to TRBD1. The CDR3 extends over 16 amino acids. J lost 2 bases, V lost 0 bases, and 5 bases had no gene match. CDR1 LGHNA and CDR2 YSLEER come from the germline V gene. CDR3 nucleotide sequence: TGCGCCAGCAGCCAAGATGGGACAGGGACCACCTACGAGCAGTACTTC. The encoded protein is CASSQDGTGTTYEQYF.

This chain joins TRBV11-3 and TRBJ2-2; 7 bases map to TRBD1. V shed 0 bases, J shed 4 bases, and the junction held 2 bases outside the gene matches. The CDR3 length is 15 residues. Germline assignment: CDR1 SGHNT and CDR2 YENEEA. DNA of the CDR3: TGTGCCAGCAGCTTAGAATCAGGGGGCACCGGGGAGCTGTTTTTT. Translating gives CASSLESGGTGELFF.

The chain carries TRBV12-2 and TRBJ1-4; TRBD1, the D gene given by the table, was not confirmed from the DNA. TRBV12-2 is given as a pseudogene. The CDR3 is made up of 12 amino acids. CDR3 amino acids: CANRGRREKLFF. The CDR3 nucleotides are TGTGCAAACAGGGGGCGACGAGAAAAACTGTTTTTT.

The CDR3 sequence is CASSPTGKTYYYEQYF. The CDR3 DNA follows: TGTGCCAGCTCACCCACGGGGAAGACATACTACTACGAGCAGTACTTC. The V and J genes are TRBV18 and TRBJ2-7; possible D gene TRBD2, 5 bases. Germline V gene data show CDR1 as KGHSH and CDR2 as LQKENI. The germline V and J ends were trimmed by 3 bases and 3 bases, with 18 bases remaining between them. There are 16 residues in the CDR3.

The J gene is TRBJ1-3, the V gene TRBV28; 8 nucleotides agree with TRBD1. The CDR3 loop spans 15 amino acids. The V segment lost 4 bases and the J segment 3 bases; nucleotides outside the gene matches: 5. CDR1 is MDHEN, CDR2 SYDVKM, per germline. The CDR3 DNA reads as TGTGCCAGCAGTTCCCAGGGGGCGGTTGGAAACACCATATATTTT. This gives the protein CASSSQGAVGNTIYF.

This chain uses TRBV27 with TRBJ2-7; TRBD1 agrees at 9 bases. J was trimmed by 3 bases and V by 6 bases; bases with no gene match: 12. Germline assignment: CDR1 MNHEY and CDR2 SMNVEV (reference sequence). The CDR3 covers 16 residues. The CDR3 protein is CASSRRRDRVYYEQYF. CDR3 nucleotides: TGTGCCAGCAGCCGCAGAAGGGACAGGGTCTACTACGAGCAGTACTTC.

CDR3 sequence (DNA): TGCGCCAGCACACTAGATATTACATCCGGGGAGCTGTTTTTT. It is translated as CASTLDITSGELFF. This sequence joins TRBV5-1 and TRBJ2-2; D possibly corresponds to TRBD2 (5 bases). This CDR3 contains 14 residues. The V end lost 6 bases, the J end lost 6 bases, and 15 bases lay between the germline ends. The germline gives CDR1 SGHRS, CDR2 YFSETQ.

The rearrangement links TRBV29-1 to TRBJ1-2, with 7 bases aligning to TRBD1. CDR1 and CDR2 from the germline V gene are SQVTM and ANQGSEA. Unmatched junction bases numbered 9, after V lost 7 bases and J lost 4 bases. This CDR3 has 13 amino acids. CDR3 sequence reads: CSALRWDSYGYTF. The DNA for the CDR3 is TGCAGCGCCCTCAGGTGGGACAGCTATGGCTACACCTTC.

The CDR3 region is CASSLSVVGLGTGRGQPQHF. Here the CDR3 DNA reads TGTGCCAGCAGCTTATCAGTGGTCGGTTTAGGGACAGGGAGGGGTCAGCCCCAGCATTTT. The V and J genes are TRBV7-3 and TRBJ1-5; TRBD1 matches 9 bases. Germline CDR1 SGHTA, CDR2 FQGTGA. The CDR3 has 20 amino acids. V trimming: 2 bases; J trimming: 6 bases; junction bases outside the gene matches: 20.

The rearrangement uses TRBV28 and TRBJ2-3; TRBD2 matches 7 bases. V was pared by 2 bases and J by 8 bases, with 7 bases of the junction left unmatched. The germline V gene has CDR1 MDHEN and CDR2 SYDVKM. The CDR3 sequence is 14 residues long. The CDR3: CASSLQAGSGTQYF. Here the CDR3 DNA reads TGTGCCAGCAGTTTACAAGCGGGGTCTGGTACGCAGTATTTT. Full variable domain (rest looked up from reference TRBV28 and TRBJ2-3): DVKVTQSSRYLVKRTGEKVFLECVQDMDHENMFWYRQDPGLGLRLIYFSYDVKMKEKGDIPEGYSVSREKKERFSLILESASTNQTSMYLCASSLQAGSGTQYFGPGTRLTVL.

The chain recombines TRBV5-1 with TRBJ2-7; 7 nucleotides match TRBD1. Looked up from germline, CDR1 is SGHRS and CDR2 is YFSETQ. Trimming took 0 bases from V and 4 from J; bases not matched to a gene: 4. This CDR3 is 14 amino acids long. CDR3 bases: TGCGCCAGCAGCTTGGGACAGGGTATTTACGAGCAGTACTTC. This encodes CASSLGQGIYEQYF. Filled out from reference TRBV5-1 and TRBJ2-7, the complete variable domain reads KAGVTQTPRYLIKTRGQQVTLSCSPISGHRSVSWYQQTPGQGLQFLFEYFSETQRNKGNFPGRFSGRQFSNSRSEMNVSTLELGDSALYLCASSLGQGIYEQYFGPGTRLTVT.

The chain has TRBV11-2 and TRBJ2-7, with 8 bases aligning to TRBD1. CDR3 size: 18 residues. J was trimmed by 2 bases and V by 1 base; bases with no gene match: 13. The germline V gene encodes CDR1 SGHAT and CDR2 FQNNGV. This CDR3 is CASSLAGQGAWSTYEQYF. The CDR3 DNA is TGTGCCAGCAGCTTAGCCGGACAGGGAGCGTGGAGTACCTACGAGCAGTACTTC. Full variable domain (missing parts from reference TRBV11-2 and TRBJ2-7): EAGVAQSPRYKIIEKRQSVAFWCNPISGHATLYWYQQILGQGPKLLIQFQNNGVVDDSQLPKDRFSAERLKGVDSTLKIQPAKLEDSAVYLCASSLAGQGAWSTYEQYFGPGTRLTVT.

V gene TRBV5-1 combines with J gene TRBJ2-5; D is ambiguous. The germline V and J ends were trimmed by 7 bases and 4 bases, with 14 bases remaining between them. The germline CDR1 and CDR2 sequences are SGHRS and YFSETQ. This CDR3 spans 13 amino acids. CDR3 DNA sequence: TGCGCCAGCGGGCTCATGGTTTCAGAGACCCAGTACTTC. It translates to CASGLMVSETQYF.

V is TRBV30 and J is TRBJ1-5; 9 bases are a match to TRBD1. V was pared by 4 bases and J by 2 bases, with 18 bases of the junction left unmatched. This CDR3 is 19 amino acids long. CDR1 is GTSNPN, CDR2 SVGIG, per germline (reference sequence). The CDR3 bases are TGTGCCTGGATAGATACCGGGACAGGGATATACGGCCGCAATCAGCCCCAGCATTTT. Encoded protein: CAWIDTGTGIYGRNQPQHF.

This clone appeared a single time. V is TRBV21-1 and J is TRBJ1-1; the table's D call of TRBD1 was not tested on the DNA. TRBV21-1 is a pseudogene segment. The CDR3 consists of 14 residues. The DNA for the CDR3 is TGTGCCAGCAGCAAACCTGACAGGGGTACTGAAGCTTTCTTT. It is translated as CASSKPDRGTEAFF.

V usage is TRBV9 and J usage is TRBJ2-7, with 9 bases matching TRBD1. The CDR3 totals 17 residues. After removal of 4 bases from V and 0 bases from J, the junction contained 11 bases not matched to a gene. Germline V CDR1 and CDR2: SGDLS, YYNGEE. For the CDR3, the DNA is TGTGCCAGCAGCCCAACCCCCGGGACAGGGATCTCCTACGAGCAGTACTTC. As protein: CASSPTPGTGISYEQYF.